Below, 21 T cell receptor beta chains from the same sample are listed, as sequenced in a study of blood T cell repertoires in COVID-19. Only in-frame clones appear in the TCRdb table, and some are missing; sequencing was by immunoSEQ multiplex PCR. The sample includes about 28,000 clones, 87% of them seen just once. What was sequenced was peripheral blood. The receptors were sampled from a man aged 60-69 years with active COVID-19.

This chain links TRBV28 with TRBJ1-6; perhaps TRBD1 as D (6 bases). The CDR3 consists of 15 residues. The germline V and J ends were trimmed by 6 bases and 9 bases, with 18 bases remaining between them. The V gene's germline CDR1 is MDHEN and CDR2 SYDVKM. CDR3 bases: TGTGCCAGCAGGGAACCCAGGGGAGAATTTTCACCCCTCCACTTT. As protein: CASREPRGEFSPLHF. Full variable domain (rest looked up from reference TRBV28 and TRBJ1-6): DVKVTQSSRYLVKRTGEKVFLECVQDMDHENMFWYRQDPGLGLRLIYFSYDVKMKEKGDIPEGYSVSREKKERFSLILESASTNQTSMYLCASREPRGEFSPLHFGNGTRLTVT.

CDR3 nucleotides: TGTGCCAGCAGTGAAGCCCTTGATCAGGTAGCGGGGGCCGCGAACACCGGGGAGCTGTTTTTT. This gives the protein CASSEALDQVAGAANTGELFF. The chain couples TRBV6-1 to TRBJ2-2, with 9 bases identical to TRBD2. The germline CDR1 and CDR2 sequences are MNHNS and SASEGT. This CDR3 is 21 amino acids long. The junction had 14 bases not matched to a gene; V was cut back by 0 bases and J by 0 bases.

This chain joins TRBV2 and TRBJ1-2; 7 nucleotides line up with TRBD1. CDR1 is SNHLY and CDR2 is FYNNEI in the germline V gene. The CDR3 is 14 residues long. J was trimmed by 0 bases and V by 9 bases; bases with no gene match: 7. DNA of the CDR3: TGTGCCAGGTTAACAGGGGCCGCTAACTATGGCTACACCTTC. This codes for CARLTGAANYGYTF. Drawing the rest from reference TRBV2 and TRBJ1-2, the complete variable domain is EPEVTQTPSHQVTQMGQEVILRCVPISNHLYFYWYRQILGQKVEFLVSFYNNEISEKSEIFDDQFSVERPDGSNFTLKIRSTKLEDSAMYFCARLTGAANYGYTFGSGTRLTVV.

The chain joins TRBV7-9 to TRBJ2-5; weak D call: TRBD1 (6 bases). Trimming removed 3 bases from V and 1 base from J, with 9 bases in between. CDR3 length: 14 residues. Per the germline V gene, CDR1 is SEHNR and CDR2 is FQNEAQ (reference sequence). CDR3 in amino acids: CASSLTGGQETQYF. The CDR3 DNA reads TGTGCCAGCAGCTTGACAGGAGGCCAAGAGACCCAGTACTTC. Full variable domain (remainder filled in from reference TRBV7-9 and TRBJ2-5): DTGVSQNPRHKITKRGQNVTFRCDPISEHNRLYWYRQTLGQGPEFLTYFQNEAQLEKSRLLSDRFSAERPKGSFSTLEIQRTEQGDSAMYLCASSLTGGQETQYFGPGTRLLVL.

V is TRBV18 and J is TRBJ2-1; 11 nucleotides line up with TRBD1. With V trimmed by 4 bases and J by 3 bases, 2 bases remained unmatched. The germline CDR1 and CDR2 sequences are KGHSH and LQKENI. The CDR3 consists of 15 residues. CDR3 sequence: CASSHGTGGYNEQFF. In DNA form, the CDR3 reads TGTGCCAGCTCACACGGGACAGGGGGCTACAATGAGCAGTTCTTC.

The DNA of the CDR3 is TGTGCCAGCAGCCGCGCCGGGACAGGGTTCTCCTACGAGCAGTACTTC. Its protein is CASSRAGTGFSYEQYF. The chain carries TRBV5-6 and TRBJ2-7; 9 bases fit TRBD1. Germline-derived CDR1 and CDR2 are SGHDT and YYEEEE. V shed 4 bases, J shed 0 bases, and the junction held 8 bases outside the gene matches. This CDR3 has 16 residues.

The chain has TRBV5-1 and TRBJ2-1; maybe TRBD1 (6 bases). There are 15 residues in the CDR3. Trimming took 0 bases from V and 8 from J, leaving 15 bases between them. Germline values: CDR1 SGHRS, CDR2 YFSETQ. DNA for the CDR3: TGCGCCAGCAGCTTGGCCTGGGGGCGGCTCGATGAGCAGTTCTTC. Translating it yields CASSLAWGRLDEQFF.

The chain joins TRBV15 to TRBJ2-2; D not resolved. The ends were cut back, 0 bases at V and 1 base at J, with 9 bases in the middle. Germline V lookup: CDR1 LNHNV, CDR2 YYDKDF (reference sequence). This CDR3 is 16 amino acids long. CDR3 sequence reads: CATSRDRVENTGELFF. The CDR3 DNA sequence: TGTGCCACCAGCAGAGATCGGGTAGAGAACACCGGGGAGCTGTTTTTT.

This clone was detected a few times. V gene TRBV2 combines with J gene TRBJ2-7; no clear D. CDR1 is SNHLY, CDR2 FYNNEI, per germline. CDR3 length: 14 residues. The V end lost 7 bases, the J end lost 2 bases, and 15 bases lay between the germline ends. The CDR3 loop reads CASNPQLGPYEQYF. The DNA for the CDR3 is TGTGCCAGCAACCCCCAGTTGGGCCCCTACGAGCAGTACTTC.

This clone was detected once. The rearrangement uses TRBV11-1 and TRBJ1-6; D gene uncertain. This CDR3 is 14 amino acids long. Germline V CDR1 and CDR2: SGHAT, FQDESV (reference sequence). Trimming shortened V by 1 base and J by 9 bases, and 10 bases separated the two germline ends. This CDR3 reads CASSLGIYSSPLHF. The CDR3 DNA follows: TGTGCCAGCAGCTTAGGCATTTACAGTTCACCCCTCCACTTT. Supplemented by reference TRBV11-1 and TRBJ1-6, the full variable domain reads EAEVAQSPRYKITEKSQAVAFWCDPISGHATLYWYRQILGQGPELLVQFQDESVVDDSQLPKDRFSAERLKGVDSTLKIQPAELGDSAMYLCASSLGIYSSPLHFGNGTRLTVT.

The chain recombines TRBV9 with TRBJ2-7; 7 positions match TRBD2. The V and J ends lost 3 bases and 0 bases, in that order; junction bases with no gene match: 9. This CDR3 has 16 residues. Germline lookup yields CDR1 SGDLS and CDR2 YYNGEE. The CDR3 region has the DNA TGTGCCAGCAGCGCCCCGCTCGGGGGGAGCTCCTACGAGCAGTACTTC. This codes for CASSAPLGGSSYEQYF.

The chain couples TRBV7-2 to TRBJ2-1; 8 bases match TRBD1. The length of the CDR3 is 15 residues. V lost 3 bases and J lost 6; bases outside the gene matches: 7. From germline, CDR1 is SGHTA and CDR2 FQGNSA. The CDR3 DNA sequence: TGTGCCAGCAGCTTCCGGACAGGGCGGGGCAATGAGCAGTTCTTC. Its translation is CASSFRTGRGNEQFF.

J is TRBJ2-5 and V is TRBV28; 10 positions match TRBD2. After removal of 0 bases from V and 1 base from J, the junction contained 2 bases not matched to a gene. Germline-derived CDR1 and CDR2 are MDHEN and SYDVKM. The CDR3 consists of 16 residues. DNA of the CDR3: TGTGCCAGCAGTTTATGGGCTAGCGGGGGCCAAGAGACCCAGTACTTC. Translated, it gives CASSLWASGGQETQYF.

This chain uses TRBV4-1 with TRBJ1-4, with D hard to call. With 1 base removed from V and 5 bases from J, the gap between germline ends came to 8 bases. The CDR3 spans 14 residues. Germline values: CDR1 MGHRA, CDR2 YSYEKL. CDR3 coding DNA: TGCGCCAGCAGCCAAGTTCGGGTGAATGAAAAACTGTTTTTT. This translates into CASSQVRVNEKLFF.

V usage is TRBV11-2 and J usage is TRBJ2-7, with D perhaps TRBD2 (5 bases). The CDR3 totals 12 residues. Germline values: CDR1 SGHAT, CDR2 FQNNGV. V lost 5 bases and J 5 bases, leaving 10 bases between the germline ends. This CDR3 is CASSHLGDEQYF. CDR3 DNA sequence: TGTGCCAGCAGCCACCTCGGGGACGAGCAGTACTTC.

The V gene is TRBV30, the J gene TRBJ2-5; 11 bases match TRBD1. Trimming removed 2 bases from V and 5 bases from J; junction bases left unmatched: 4. Per the germline V gene, CDR1 is GTSNPN and CDR2 is SVGIG (reference sequence). There are 14 residues in the CDR3. The CDR3 loop is CAWSWTGGLETQYF. In DNA, the CDR3 is TGTGCCTGGAGTTGGACAGGGGGCCTCGAGACCCAGTACTTC. The full variable domain, completed using reference TRBV30 and TRBJ2-5, is SQTIHQWPATLVQPVGSPLSLECTVEGTSNPNLYWYRQAAGRGLQLLFYSVGIGQISSEVPQNLSASRPQDRQFILSSKKLLLSDSGFYLCAWSWTGGLETQYFGPGTRLLVL.

CDR3 in DNA: TGTGCCAGCAGCAAACAGGGACAAGAAGAGACCCAGTACTTC. The encoded protein is CASSKQGQEETQYF. The chain has TRBV3-1 (or the pseudogene TRBV3-2) and TRBJ2-5; perhaps TRBD1 as D (6 bases). Germline V gene data show CDR1 as LGHDT and CDR2 as YNNKEL (reference sequence). The CDR3 has 14 amino acids. V was shortened by 5 bases and J by 3 bases, with 13 bases between the two germline ends.

This clone was seen a single time. The V gene is TRBV5-1, the J gene TRBJ2-1; 7 bases are shared with TRBD2. Germline V gives CDR1 SGHRS, CDR2 YFSETQ. This CDR3 contains 13 residues. V was pared by 6 bases and J by 5 bases, with 5 bases of the junction left unmatched. Here the CDR3 reads CASNLGTNNEQFF. The CDR3 coding sequence is TGCGCCAGCAATTTAGGGACTAACAATGAGCAGTTCTTC.

The chain joins TRBV5-5 to TRBJ2-5, with 11 bases that match TRBD2. Per germline, CDR1 SGHKS and CDR2 YYEKEE (reference sequence). V was pared by 4 bases and J by 3 bases, with 11 bases of the junction left unmatched. The CDR3 totals 17 residues. CDR3 nucleotides: TGTGCCAGCAGCCCACTCATTAGCGGGGGGGCTGAAGAGACCCAGTACTTC. Its translation is CASSPLISGGAEETQYF.

The V gene is TRBV7-9, the J gene TRBJ1-1, with TRBD1 matching 8 bases. CDR3 length equals 15 residues. Trimming at V came to 5 bases and at J to 0 bases, leaving 5 bases not matched to a gene. Germline assignment: CDR1 SEHNR and CDR2 FQNEAQ (reference sequence). In DNA, the CDR3 is TGTGCCAGCAGCACGACAGGGGTCATGAACACTGAAGCTTTCTTT. Its protein is CASSTTGVMNTEAFF.

The rearrangement uses TRBV3-1 (or the pseudogene TRBV3-2) and TRBJ2-3; TRBD2 might be the D (6 bases). Germline CDR1 is LGHDT and CDR2 is YNNKEL (reference sequence). V lost 0 bases, J lost 6 bases, and 13 bases lay in between. The CDR3 covers 15 residues. The CDR3 sequence is CASSQDGLRSDTQYF. The CDR3 bases are TGTGCCAGCAGCCAAGATGGACTAAGAAGTGATACGCAGTATTTT.